A single T cell receptor beta chain is shown here with its context. Authors' analysis steps: Amplification with reference gene primers provided the estimates of nucleated cell counts. Generated by immunoSEQ multiplex PCR, the TCRdb table keeps only in-frame clones and is missing some. The V and J calls and clone size come from that table; D and trimming were worked out from the DNA. The table lists more than 95,000 clones, about 79% of them singletons. The data belong to a study of blood T cell repertoires in COVID-19. The V end was cut by 2 bases, the J end by 6 bases, with 17 bases between. The CDR3 runs to 16 residues. Looked up from germline, CDR1 is MNHEY and CDR2 is SVGEGT.

This chain uses TRBV6-2 or TRBV6-3 with TRBJ1-5, with a weak D call TRBD1 (5 bases). This receptor was taken from an elderly woman with active or convalescent COVID-19. Material for sequencing was peripheral blood. The CDR3 DNA reads TGTGCCAGCAGTTACATGGCGACAGTTGAGGTTCAGCCCCAGCATTTT. Protein: CASSYMATVEVQPQHF.